This T cell receptor (beta chain) stems from a study of T cell responses to AZD1222 COVID-19 vaccine. Overall study: Whether given at about 4 or about 12 weeks, second doses were pooled.

Trimming removed 5 bases from V and 4 bases from J, with 11 bases in between. Germline V gene lookup returns CDR1 KGHSH and CDR2 LQKENI. This CDR3 is 14 amino acids long. Profiling relied on immunoSEQ multiplex PCR, and the TCRdb table lists in-frame clones only, not all of them. The sample consists of more than 100,000 clones, 80% to 90% of them appearing once. Overall study findings and caveats: Clonal diversity was possibly underestimated, and the donors were mostly white British, with more females. Spike regions recognized by vaccine-associated CD4 TCRs spanned the protein, led by 160-218 and 743-854. Reportedly, close to half of spike-specific TCRs are directed against unmutated variant regions.

Note on this clone: What it binds is not known.

The sequences come from peripheral blood, collected on day 0 of AZD1222 vaccination. The clonotype was recovered from an adult in good health. The chain employs TRBV18 and TRBJ2-2; tentative D call: TRBD2 (5 bases). The CDR3 region is CASSTRESTGELFF. In nucleotides, the CDR3 is TGTGCCAGCTCAACAAGGGAGAGCACCGGGGAGCTGTTTTTT.